This T cell receptor beta chain originates from a study of CD8 T cells in ankylosing spondylitis. General study results and limits: One TCR beta motif, made up of 7 or 8 highly homologous variants, appeared characteristic of ankylosing spondylitis blood.

As to this clonotype: The antigen is unknown.

V was trimmed by 4 bases and J by 3 bases, leaving 16 bases between them. Germline-derived CDR1 and CDR2 are GTSNPN and SVGIG (reference sequence). CDR3 size: 14 residues. One entry per CDR3 protein results from TCRdb running MiXCR on the 5' RACE reads. The table records hundreds of thousands of distinct CDR3 sequences, 20% to 30% of them present only once. This TCR derives from a male donor with ankylosing spondylitis. Sequencing was done on a sample of blood, either unsorted or a sorted T cell fraction (not recorded which). The rearrangement uses TRBV30 and TRBJ2-7; perhaps TRBD1 as D (6 bases). The chain's CDR3 is CAWTEDRNNYEQYF. The DNA for the CDR3 is TGTGCCTGGACCGAGGACAGAAACAACTACGAGCAGTACTTC. Full variable domain (outside the CDR3, taken from reference TRBV30 and TRBJ2-7): SQTIHQWPATLVQPVGSPLSLECTVEGTSNPNLYWYRQAAGRGLQLLFYSVGIGQISSEVPQNLSASRPQDRQFILSSKKLLLSDSGFYLCAWTEDRNNYEQYFGPGTRLTVT.